This T cell receptor beta chain was captured by sequencing in a study of shared T cell receptors in the human thymus. The germline CDR1 and CDR2 sequences are SEHNR and FQNEAQ (reference sequence). This CDR3 spans 14 amino acids. Trimming removed 2 bases from V and 3 bases from J, with 10 bases in between. Repertoires were generated with immunoSEQ multiplex PCR, while TCRdb's copy carries only in-frame clones and drops some. The sample contains more than 550,000 clones, 87% of which appear only once. These same records also appear under a second study, on human thymus T cells.

Specimen: thymocytes. The TCR originated in a boy less than two years old with a congenital heart defect. The chain joins TRBV7-9 to TRBJ2-5; no reliable D call. CDR3 loop: CASSLRHTEETQYF. CDR3 nucleotide sequence: TGTGCCAGCAGCTTAAGACACACAGAAGAGACCCAGTACTTC. Drawing the rest from reference TRBV7-9 and TRBJ2-5, the complete variable domain is DTGVSQNPRHKITKRGQNVTFRCDPISEHNRLYWYRQTLGQGPEFLTYFQNEAQLEKSRLLSDRFSAERPKGSFSTLEIQRTEQGDSAMYLCASSLRHTEETQYFGPGTRLLVL.